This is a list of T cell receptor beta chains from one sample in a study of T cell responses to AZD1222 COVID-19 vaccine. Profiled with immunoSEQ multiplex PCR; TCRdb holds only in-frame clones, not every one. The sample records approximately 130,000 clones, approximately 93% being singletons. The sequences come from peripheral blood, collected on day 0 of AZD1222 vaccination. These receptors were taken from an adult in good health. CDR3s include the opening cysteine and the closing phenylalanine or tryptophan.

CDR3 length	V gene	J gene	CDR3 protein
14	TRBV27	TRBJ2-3	CASSLLEGPGTQYF
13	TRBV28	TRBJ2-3	CASRGEATDTQYF
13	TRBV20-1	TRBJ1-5	CSASFVADQPQHF
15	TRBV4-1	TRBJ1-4	CASSQDGATNEKLFF
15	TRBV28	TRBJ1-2	CASSPNMLSNYGYTF
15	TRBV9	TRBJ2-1	CASSGTGTAYNEQFF
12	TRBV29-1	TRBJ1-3	CSVSYSGNTIYF
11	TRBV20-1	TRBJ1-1	CSVAPTGQAFF
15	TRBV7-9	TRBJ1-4	CASSSGQGASEKLFF
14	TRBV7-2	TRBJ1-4	CASSLFGHAEKLFF
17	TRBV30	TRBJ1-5	CALGGRGRYVSNQPQHF
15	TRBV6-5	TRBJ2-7	CASSYGGQGAYEQYF
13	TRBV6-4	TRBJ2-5	CASSVQGGETQYF
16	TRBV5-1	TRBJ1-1	CASSRVLRGRYTEAFF
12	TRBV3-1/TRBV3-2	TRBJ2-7	CASSQFTDEQYF
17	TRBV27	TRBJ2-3	CASLRRLAGGPRDTQYF
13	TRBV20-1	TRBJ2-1	CSASLGSYNEQFF
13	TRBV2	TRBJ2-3	CASSDAITDTQYF
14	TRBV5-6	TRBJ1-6	CASSLRGIGSPLHF
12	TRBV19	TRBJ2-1	CASKAGANEQFF
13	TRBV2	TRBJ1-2	CASRVGQVYGYTF
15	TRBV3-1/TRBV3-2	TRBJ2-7	CASRQTSGRLDEQYF
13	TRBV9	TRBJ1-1	CASGAAVNTEAFF
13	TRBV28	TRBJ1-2	CASSSQGAGGYTF
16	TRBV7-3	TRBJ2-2	CASSPTITENTGELFF
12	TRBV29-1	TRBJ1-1	CSVVQGEWEAFF
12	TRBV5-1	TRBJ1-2	CASSGTTYGYTF
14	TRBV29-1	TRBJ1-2	CSVEEAGVMDGYTF
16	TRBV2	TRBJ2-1	CASSEYGARPYNEQFF
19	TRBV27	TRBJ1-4	CASSLRLTGVDRDREKLFF
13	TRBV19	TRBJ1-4	CASSRQGNEKLFF
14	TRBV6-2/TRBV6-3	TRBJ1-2	CASSYTTGVDGYTF